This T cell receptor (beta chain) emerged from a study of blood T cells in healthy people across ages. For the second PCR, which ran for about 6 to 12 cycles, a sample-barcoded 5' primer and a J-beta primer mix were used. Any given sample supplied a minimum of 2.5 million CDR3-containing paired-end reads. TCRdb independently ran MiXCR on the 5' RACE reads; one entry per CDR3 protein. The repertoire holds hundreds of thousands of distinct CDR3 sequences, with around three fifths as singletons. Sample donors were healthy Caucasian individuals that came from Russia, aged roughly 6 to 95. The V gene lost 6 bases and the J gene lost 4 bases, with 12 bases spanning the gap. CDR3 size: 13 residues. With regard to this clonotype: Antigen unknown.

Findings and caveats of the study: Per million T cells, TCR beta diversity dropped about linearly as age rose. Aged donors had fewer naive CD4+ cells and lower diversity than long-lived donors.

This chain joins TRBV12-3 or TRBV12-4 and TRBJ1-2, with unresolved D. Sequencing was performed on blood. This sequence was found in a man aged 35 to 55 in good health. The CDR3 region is CASSRTLGYGYTF. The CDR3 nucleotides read TGTGCCAGCAGCAGGACCCTCGGCTATGGCTACACCTTC.